This T cell receptor (beta chain) comes out of a study of breast tumors, draining lymph nodes, adjacent tissues. Via MiXCR, TCRdb re-called the multiplex PCR reads, giving one row per CDR3 protein. The sample holds over 150,000 distinct CDR3 sequences, roughly 30% seen once. Samples came from axillary lymph nodes draining the breast cancer. This clonotype was observed a handful of times. The germline V gene has CDR1 MNHNS and CDR2 SASEGT. The CDR3 length is 13 residues. V was trimmed by 7 bases and J by 4 bases, leaving 13 bases between them. Sequencing was performed on axillary lymph node tissue. This sequence joins TRBV6-1 and TRBJ2-5, with D perhaps matching TRBD1 or TRBD2 (5 bases each). The clonotype comes from a female donor with breast cancer. Some clones in this sample may be carry-over from other donors' samples. This CDR3 is CASKRGAGETQYF. As DNA, the CDR3 is TGTGCCAGCAAAAGGGGCGCGGGAGAGACCCAGTACTTC.